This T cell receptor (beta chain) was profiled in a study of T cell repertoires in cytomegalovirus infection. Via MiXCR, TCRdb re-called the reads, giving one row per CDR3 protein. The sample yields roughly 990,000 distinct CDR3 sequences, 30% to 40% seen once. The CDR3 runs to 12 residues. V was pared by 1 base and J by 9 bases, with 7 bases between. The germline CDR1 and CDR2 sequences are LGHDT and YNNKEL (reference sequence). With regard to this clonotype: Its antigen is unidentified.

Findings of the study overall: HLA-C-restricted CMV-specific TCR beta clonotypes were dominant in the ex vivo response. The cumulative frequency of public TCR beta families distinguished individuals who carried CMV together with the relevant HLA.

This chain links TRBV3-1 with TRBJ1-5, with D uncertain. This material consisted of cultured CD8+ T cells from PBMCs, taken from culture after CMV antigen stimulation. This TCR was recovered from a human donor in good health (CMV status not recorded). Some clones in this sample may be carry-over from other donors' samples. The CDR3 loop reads CASSQGLAPQHF. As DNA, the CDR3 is TGTGCCAGCAGCCAAGGTCTGGCGCCCCAGCATTTT.